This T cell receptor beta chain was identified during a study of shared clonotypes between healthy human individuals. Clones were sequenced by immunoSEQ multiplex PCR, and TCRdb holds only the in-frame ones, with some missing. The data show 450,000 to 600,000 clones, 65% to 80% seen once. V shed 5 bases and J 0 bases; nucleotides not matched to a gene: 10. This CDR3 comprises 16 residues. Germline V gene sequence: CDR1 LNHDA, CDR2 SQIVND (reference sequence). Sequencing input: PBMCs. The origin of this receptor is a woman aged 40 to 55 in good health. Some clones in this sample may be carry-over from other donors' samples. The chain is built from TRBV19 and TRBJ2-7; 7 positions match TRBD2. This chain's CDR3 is CASSSTGGSSSYEQYF. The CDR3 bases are TGTGCCAGTAGTTCCACCGGGGGGTCGAGCTCCTACGAGCAGTACTTC. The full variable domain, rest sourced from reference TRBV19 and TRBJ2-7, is DGGITQSPKYLFRKEGQNVTLSCEQNLNHDAMYWYRQDPGQGLRLIYYSQIVNDFQKGDIAEGYSVSREKKESFPLTVTSAQKNPTAFYLCASSSTGGSSSYEQYFGPGTRLTVT.